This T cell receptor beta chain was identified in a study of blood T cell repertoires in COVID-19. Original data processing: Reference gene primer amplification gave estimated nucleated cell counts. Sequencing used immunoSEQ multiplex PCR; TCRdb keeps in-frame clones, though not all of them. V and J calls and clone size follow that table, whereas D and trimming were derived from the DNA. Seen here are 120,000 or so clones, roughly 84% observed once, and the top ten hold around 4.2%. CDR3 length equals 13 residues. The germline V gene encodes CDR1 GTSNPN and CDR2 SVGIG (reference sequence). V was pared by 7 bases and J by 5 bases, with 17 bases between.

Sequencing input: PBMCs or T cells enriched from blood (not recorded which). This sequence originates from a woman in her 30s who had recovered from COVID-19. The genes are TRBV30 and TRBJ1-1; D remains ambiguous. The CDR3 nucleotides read TGTGCCTACACGGACTCTTTTTTGACTGAAGCTTTCTTT. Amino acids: CAYTDSFLTEAFF.